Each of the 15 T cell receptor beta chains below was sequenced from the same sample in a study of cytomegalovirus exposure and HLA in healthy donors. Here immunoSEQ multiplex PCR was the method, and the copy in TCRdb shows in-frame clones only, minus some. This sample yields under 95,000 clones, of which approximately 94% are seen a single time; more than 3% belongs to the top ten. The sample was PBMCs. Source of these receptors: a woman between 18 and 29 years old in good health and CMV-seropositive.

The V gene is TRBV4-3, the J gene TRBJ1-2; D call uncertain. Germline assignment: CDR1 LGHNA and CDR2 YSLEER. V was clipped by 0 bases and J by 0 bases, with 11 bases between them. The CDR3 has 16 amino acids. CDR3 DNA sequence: TGCGCCAGCAGCCAAGATTGGGCAGCAGCTAACTATGGCTACACCTTC. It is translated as CASSQDWAAANYGYTF.

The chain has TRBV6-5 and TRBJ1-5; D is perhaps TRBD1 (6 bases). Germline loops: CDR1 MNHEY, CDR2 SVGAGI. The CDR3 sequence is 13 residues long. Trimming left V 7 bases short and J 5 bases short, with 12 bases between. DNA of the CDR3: TGTGCCAGCACGGGGGGCCAGGATCAGCCCCAGCATTTT. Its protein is CASTGGQDQPQHF.

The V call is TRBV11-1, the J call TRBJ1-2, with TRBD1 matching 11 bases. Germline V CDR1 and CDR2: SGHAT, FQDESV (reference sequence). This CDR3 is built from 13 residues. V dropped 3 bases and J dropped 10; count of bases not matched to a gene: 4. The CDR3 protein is CASSFGQGADYTF. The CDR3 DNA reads TGTGCCAGCAGCTTCGGACAGGGGGCTGACTACACCTTC.

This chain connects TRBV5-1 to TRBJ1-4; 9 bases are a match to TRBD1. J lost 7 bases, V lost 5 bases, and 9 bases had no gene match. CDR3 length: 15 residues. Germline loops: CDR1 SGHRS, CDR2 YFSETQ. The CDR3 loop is CASRSPGQGSEKLFF. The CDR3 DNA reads TGCGCCAGCAGATCACCGGGACAGGGAAGTGAAAAACTGTTTTTT. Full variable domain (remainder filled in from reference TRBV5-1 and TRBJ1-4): KAGVTQTPRYLIKTRGQQVTLSCSPISGHRSVSWYQQTPGQGLQFLFEYFSETQRNKGNFPGRFSGRQFSNSRSEMNVSTLELGDSALYLCASRSPGQGSEKLFFGSGTQLSVL.

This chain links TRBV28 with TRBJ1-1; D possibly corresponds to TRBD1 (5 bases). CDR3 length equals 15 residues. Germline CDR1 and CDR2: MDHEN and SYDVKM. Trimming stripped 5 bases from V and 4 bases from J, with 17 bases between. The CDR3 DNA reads TGTGCCAGCAGTCCCCCGGAAGGGGTCAGCACTGAAGCTTTCTTT. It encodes CASSPPEGVSTEAFF.

Here the CDR3 reads CASRPPGAEYYGYTF. Written as DNA, the CDR3 is TGTGCCAGCAGGCCCCCAGGGGCGGAATACTATGGCTACACCTTC. The rearrangement links TRBV6-5 to TRBJ1-2, with D possibly being TRBD1 (6 bases). The CDR3 extends over 15 amino acids. Germline lookup yields CDR1 MNHEY and CDR2 SVGAGI. Trimming left V 6 bases short and J 3 bases short, with 17 bases between.

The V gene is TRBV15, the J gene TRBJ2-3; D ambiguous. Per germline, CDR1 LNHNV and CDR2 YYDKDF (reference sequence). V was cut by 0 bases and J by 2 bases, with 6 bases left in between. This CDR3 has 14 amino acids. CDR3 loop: CATSRDKITDTQYF. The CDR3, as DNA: TGTGCCACCAGCAGAGACAAAATCACAGATACGCAGTATTTT.

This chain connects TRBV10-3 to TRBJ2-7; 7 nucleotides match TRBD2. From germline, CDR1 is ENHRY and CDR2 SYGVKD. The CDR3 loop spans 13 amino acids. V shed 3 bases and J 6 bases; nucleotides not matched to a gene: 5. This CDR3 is CAISDGWEGEQYF. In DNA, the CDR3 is TGTGCCATCAGTGACGGCTGGGAGGGCGAGCAGTACTTC.

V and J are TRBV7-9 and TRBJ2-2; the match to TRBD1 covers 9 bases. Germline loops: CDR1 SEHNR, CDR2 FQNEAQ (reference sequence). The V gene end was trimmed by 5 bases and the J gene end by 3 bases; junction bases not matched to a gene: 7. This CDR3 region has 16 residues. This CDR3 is CASSIRGQGHTGELFF. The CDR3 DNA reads TGTGCCAGCAGCATTAGGGGACAGGGCCACACCGGGGAGCTGTTTTTT.

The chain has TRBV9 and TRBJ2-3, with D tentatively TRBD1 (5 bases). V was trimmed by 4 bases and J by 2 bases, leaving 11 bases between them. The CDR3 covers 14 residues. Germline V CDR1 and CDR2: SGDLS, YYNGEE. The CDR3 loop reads CASSPSTVTDTQYF. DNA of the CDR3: TGTGCCAGCAGCCCCTCGACAGTCACAGATACGCAGTATTTT.

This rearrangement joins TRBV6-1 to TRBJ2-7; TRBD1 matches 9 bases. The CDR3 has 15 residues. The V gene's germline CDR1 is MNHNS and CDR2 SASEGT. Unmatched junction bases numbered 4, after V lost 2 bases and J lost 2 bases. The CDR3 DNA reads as TGTGCCAGCAGTGAAAGGGGACAGGGACCCTACGAGCAGTACTTC. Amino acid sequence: CASSERGQGPYEQYF.

This chain's CDR3 is CASSDEREGRDTQYF. CDR3 coding DNA: TGTGCCAGCAGTGATGAGCGGGAGGGCCGGGATACGCAGTATTTT. This chain links TRBV27 with TRBJ2-3; 10 bases agree with TRBD2. V trimming: 5 bases; J trimming: 6 bases; junction bases outside the gene matches: 8. Looked up from germline, CDR1 is MNHEY and CDR2 is SMNVEV (reference sequence). This CDR3 has 15 residues.

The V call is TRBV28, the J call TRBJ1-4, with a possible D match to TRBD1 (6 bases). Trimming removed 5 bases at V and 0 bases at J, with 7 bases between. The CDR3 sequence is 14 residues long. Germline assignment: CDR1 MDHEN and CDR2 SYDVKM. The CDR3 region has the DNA TGTGCCAGCAGTAGGACAGCAACTAATGAAAAACTGTTTTTT. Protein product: CASSRTATNEKLFF.

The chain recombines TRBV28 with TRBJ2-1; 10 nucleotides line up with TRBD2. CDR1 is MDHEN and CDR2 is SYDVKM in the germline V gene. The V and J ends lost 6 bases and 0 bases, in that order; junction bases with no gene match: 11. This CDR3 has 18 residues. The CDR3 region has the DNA TGTGCCAGCAGAAGCGGGAGGGCCCTTAGGAGCTCCTACAATGAGCAGTTCTTC. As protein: CASRSGRALRSSYNEQFF.

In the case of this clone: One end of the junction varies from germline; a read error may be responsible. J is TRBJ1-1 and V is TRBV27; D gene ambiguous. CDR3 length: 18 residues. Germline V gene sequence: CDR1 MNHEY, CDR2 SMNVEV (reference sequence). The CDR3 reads CASSGREGFIVQIVGPLW. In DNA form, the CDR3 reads TGTGCCAGCAGTGGACGAGAGGGTTTTATTGTCCAAATCGTGGGCCCTTTGTGG.